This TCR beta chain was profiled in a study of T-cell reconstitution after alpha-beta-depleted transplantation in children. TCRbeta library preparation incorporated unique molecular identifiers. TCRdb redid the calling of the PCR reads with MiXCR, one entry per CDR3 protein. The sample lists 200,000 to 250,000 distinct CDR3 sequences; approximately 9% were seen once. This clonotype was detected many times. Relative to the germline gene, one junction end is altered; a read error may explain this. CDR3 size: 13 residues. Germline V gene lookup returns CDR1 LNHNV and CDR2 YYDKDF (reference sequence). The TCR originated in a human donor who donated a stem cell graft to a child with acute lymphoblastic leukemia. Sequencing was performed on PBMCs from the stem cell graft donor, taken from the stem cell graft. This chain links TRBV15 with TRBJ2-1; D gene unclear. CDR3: CATSPDSNNEQFF. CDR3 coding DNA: TGTGCCACCAGTCCCGACTCCAACAATGAGCAGTTCTTC.